A selection of T cell receptor beta chains follows, all from one sample in a study of T-cell memory formation after mild COVID-19. MiXCR, run by TCRdb on the 5' RACE reads, gives a single entry per CDR3 protein. Found here are tens of thousands of distinct CDR3 sequences, roughly 14% of them singletons; the top ten hold roughly 33%. Sequences were obtained from PBMCs or a T cell subset sorted from them (not recorded which). Receptors originate from an adult woman who had mild COVID-19 (a few samples of this study predate the infection). Cell type and time point are not known. Both conserved end residues are part of each CDR3. D genes are given only for firm matches. Clone size is shown for a subset of rows, as once, few, many or a class of expanded clone.

.	TRBJ1-2	.	13	TRBV29-1	TGCAGCGTGTTACCGACGGAGGACTATGGCTACACCTTC	CSVLPTEDYGYTF
.	TRBJ2-3	.	13	TRBV12-3/TRBV12-4	TGTGCCAGCAGTTGGGACTCCACAGATACGCAGTATTTT	CASSWDSTDTQYF
.	TRBJ2-6	TRBD2	18	TRBV28	TGTGCCAGCAGTGACCGGGGGGGCACCTACTCTGGGGCCAACGTCCTGACTTTC	CASSDRGGTYSGANVLTF
few	TRBJ2-7	TRBD1	14	TRBV6-5	TGTGCCAGCAGTTACTCGGGACAGTTCTACGAGCAGTACTTC	CASSYSGQFYEQYF
few	TRBJ1-6	.	14	TRBV27	TGTGCCAGCAGTAATAGTGGTGATAATTCACCCCTCCACTTT	CASSNSGDNSPLHF
few	TRBJ2-7	TRBD2	21	TRBV4-3	TGCGCCAGCAGTTACCTGTTTGATGGGACTAGCGGGAGAATAGTAGAGTACGAGCAGTACTTC	CASSYLFDGTSGRIVEYEQYF
few	TRBJ2-1	TRBD2	17	TRBV6-6	TGTGCCAGCGGACAACAAGGAGCTAGCGGGGGGGTTACTGAGCAGTTCTTC	CASGQQGASGGVTEQFF
.	TRBJ2-1	.	17	TRBV12-3/TRBV12-4	TGTGCCAGCAGTTCTGCGTGGGGGATTGAATGGGGTGATGAGCAGTTCTTC	CASSSAWGIEWGDEQFF
.	TRBJ2-3	.	15	TRBV4-3	TGCGCCAGCAGCCAAGGATTCGATCGCACAGATACGCAGTATTTT	CASSQGFDRTDTQYF
few	TRBJ2-1	TRBD2	16	TRBV20-1	TGCAGTGCTCCCCGGCTGGGACTAGCGGGAGTTATTGAGCAGTTCTTC	CSAPRLGLAGVIEQFF
.	TRBJ1-1	.	15	TRBV27	TGTGCCAGCAGTTTATCGAGGACACGAGGCTTTGAAGCTTTCTTT	CASSLSRTRGFEAFF
.	TRBJ2-1	.	15	TRBV27	TGTGCCAGCAGTCTTCTCTCCTTGTTACACAATGAGCAGTTCTTC	CASSLLSLLHNEQFF
few	TRBJ1-1	TRBD1	15	TRBV7-9	TGTGCCAGCAGCTTTCCGGGACAGGGGCGCACTGAAGCTTTCTTT	CASSFPGQGRTEAFF
many	TRBJ2-1	TRBD2	16	TRBV4-1	TGCGCCAGCAGCCAAGGCGTAGCGGGGGGGCTAAATGAGCAGTTCTTC	CASSQGVAGGLNEQFF
few	TRBJ2-5	TRBD2	16	TRBV5-4	TGTGCCAGCAGCTCAGGACTAGCGGGACCCCTGGAGACCCAGTACTTC	CASSSGLAGPLETQYF
few	TRBJ2-2	TRBD1	20	TRBV4-1	TGCGCCAGCAGCCAAGATCCCCATAAATCGACAGGGGAGAACACCGGGGAGCTGTTTTTT	CASSQDPHKSTGENTGELFF
.	TRBJ1-6	.	15	TRBV4-1	TGCGCCAGCAGCCAAGAAGGGACGCTTTATTCACCCCTCCACTTT	CASSQEGTLYSPLHF
few	TRBJ2-5	.	13	TRBV24-1	TGTGCCACCAGTGATTCGACGGAAGAGACCCAGTACTTC	CATSDSTEETQYF
.	TRBJ1-4	TRBD1	18	TRBV7-8	TGTGCCAGCAGCTTAGGAGGGGGCTTAGAATCGACTAATGAAAAACTGTTTTTT	CASSLGGGLESTNEKLFF
few	TRBJ2-1	.	14	TRBV5-1	TGCGCCAGCAGCTTGTCCTCGAGCCCTAATGAGCAGTTCTTC	CASSLSSSPNEQFF
.	TRBJ2-7	.	14	TRBV7-9	TGTGCCAGCAGCAGACCGGGGACCCCCTACGAGCAGTACTTC	CASSRPGTPYEQYF
.	TRBJ2-7	.	12	TRBV5-1	TGCGCCAGCAGCTTGTTAGGCTACGAGCAGTACTTC	CASSLLGYEQYF
.	TRBJ1-2	.	12	TRBV7-9	TGTGCCAGCAGCTTATTCCGGGATGGCTACACCTTC	CASSLFRDGYTF
.	TRBJ2-2	.	12	TRBV19	TGTGCCAGTAGTATTCGGATAGCGGAGCTGTTTTTT	CASSIRIAELFF
few	TRBJ2-2	.	16	TRBV24-1	TGTGCCACCAGTGAATCTGGAGAGGGAGGCACCGGGGAGCTGTTTTTT	CATSESGEGGTGELFF
few	TRBJ2-7	.	15	TRBV7-9	TGTGCCAGCACCCTGACAGGCTTGAGCTCCTACGAGCAGTACTTC	CASTLTGLSSYEQYF
few	TRBJ2-7	.	12	TRBV5-1	TGCGCCAGCAGCCCTTCGAGGGGCGAGCAGTACTTC	CASSPSRGEQYF
many	TRBJ2-1	.	12	TRBV6-5	TGTGCCAGCAGTTCATACTACAATGAGCAGTTCTTC	CASSSYYNEQFF
few	TRBJ2-3	TRBD2	15	TRBV19	TGTGCCAGTAGTATGACTAGCGGGAGTTCAGATACGCAGTATTTT	CASSMTSGSSDTQYF